These 22 T cell receptor beta chains were sequenced from one sample in a study. Each CDR3 protein gets one entry after TCRdb re-called the RT-PCR reads with MiXCR. The sample yields more than 600,000 distinct CDR3 sequences, approximately 15% seen once. Sequencing input: memory CD4+ T cells from blood. The receptors were gathered from a female donor in good health, serving as a healthy control.

This clonotype has more than one count but fewer than ten. The chain has TRBV28 and TRBJ2-6; D gene uncertain. Germline CDR1 and CDR2: MDHEN and SYDVKM. The V end lost 5 bases, the J end lost 1 base, and 12 bases lay between the germline ends. This CDR3 is built from 16 residues. CDR3 sequence: CASSNPRWSGANVLTF. In nucleotides, the CDR3 is TGTGCCAGCAGTAACCCCCGTTGGTCTGGGGCCAACGTCCTGACTTTC.

The chain uses TRBV7-9 and TRBJ2-1; tentative D call: TRBD1 (5 bases). Trimming took 3 bases from V and 6 from J, leaving 18 bases between them. This CDR3 has 16 amino acids. Germline values: CDR1 SEHNR, CDR2 FQNEAQ (reference sequence). The CDR3 DNA follows: TGTGCCAGCAGCTTTAGGCGAAAAGGGGCTGGCAATGAGCAGTTCTTC. It encodes CASSFRRKGAGNEQFF. Complete variable domain (other parts from reference TRBV7-9 and TRBJ2-1): DTGVSQNPRHKITKRGQNVTFRCDPISEHNRLYWYRQTLGQGPEFLTYFQNEAQLEKSRLLSDRFSAERPKGSFSTLEIQRTEQGDSAMYLCASSFRRKGAGNEQFFGPGTRLTVL.

The J gene is TRBJ2-1, the V gene TRBV3-1; 7 nucleotides align to TRBD2. This CDR3 is 16 amino acids long. CDR1 is LGHDT and CDR2 is YNNKEL in the germline V gene (reference sequence). The junction had 9 bases not matched to a gene; V was cut back by 1 base and J by 6 bases. The CDR3 DNA reads as TGTGCCAGCAGCCAAGGTGTGTGGGAGGGCCTCAATGAGCAGTTCTTC. Protein sequence: CASSQGVWEGLNEQFF.

The chain uses TRBV11-3 and TRBJ2-2; D is uncertain. V lost 0 bases, J lost 6 bases, and 5 bases lay in between. CDR3 length equals 13 residues. CDR1 and CDR2 from the germline V gene are SGHNT and YENEEA. CDR3: CASSLDVPGELFF. CDR3 DNA sequence: TGTGCCAGCAGCTTAGATGTTCCCGGGGAGCTGTTTTTT. The complete variable domain, with remaining parts taken from reference TRBV11-3 and TRBJ2-2, reads EAGVVQSPRYKIIEKKQPVAFWCNPISGHNTLYWYLQNLGQGPELLIRYENEEAVDDSQLPKDRFSAERLKGVDSTLKIQPAELGDSAVYLCASSLDVPGELFFGEGSRLTVL.

The V and J genes are TRBV20-1 and TRBJ2-2; D not resolved. This CDR3 has 12 residues. Trimming pared 0 bases from V and 5 bases from J, leaving 4 bases between. Germline lookup yields CDR1 DFQATT and CDR2 SNEGSKA (reference sequence). The CDR3 reads CSARDRTGELFF. Here the CDR3 DNA reads TGCAGTGCTAGAGATCGTACCGGGGAGCTGTTTTTT.

This clonotype has only a few counts. V gene TRBV9 combines with J gene TRBJ2-6, with D perhaps matching TRBD2 (6 bases). The germline V gene encodes CDR1 SGDLS and CDR2 YYNGEE. V was clipped by 4 bases and J by 3 bases, with 11 bases between them. This CDR3 comprises 15 residues. CDR3 loop: CASSSLAGGANVLTF. The CDR3 coding sequence is TGTGCCAGCAGCTCACTAGCCGGTGGGGCCAACGTCCTGACTTTC.

V usage is TRBV11-2 and J usage is TRBJ1-1; 7 bases fit TRBD1. Germline CDR1 SGHAT, CDR2 FQNNGV. There are 13 residues in the CDR3. Trimming cost V 3 bases and J 10 bases; bases outside gene matches: 8. The CDR3 nucleotides read TGTGCCAGCAGCTTTTTGACAGGGACGGTAGCTTTCTTT. Its translation: CASSFLTGTVAFF.

This sequence joins TRBV10-3 and TRBJ1-5, with a weak D call TRBD1 (5 bases). Trimming removed 10 bases from V and 7 bases from J, with 17 bases in between. CDR1 and CDR2 from the germline V gene are ENHRY and SYGVKD. This CDR3 spans 13 amino acids. The CDR3 loop reads CASSGGSRQPQHF. The CDR3 bases are TGTGCCAGCTCGGGGGGGTCTCGGCAGCCCCAGCATTTT.

This clonotype was detected many times. The chain combines TRBV29-1 with TRBJ2-1; maybe TRBD2 (5 bases). The CDR3 extends over 12 amino acids. V lost 5 bases to trimming and J lost 7 bases, with 12 bases between them. CDR1 is SQVTM and CDR2 is ANQGSEA in the germline V gene. The CDR3 sequence: CSVLEEANEQFF. Written as DNA, the CDR3 is TGCAGCGTTCTGGAGGAGGCTAATGAGCAGTTCTTC.

V is TRBV6-2 or TRBV6-3 and J is TRBJ1-1, with TRBD1 as a possible D gene (5 bases). CDR1 MNHEY and CDR2 SVGEGT come from the germline V gene. The CDR3 extends over 13 amino acids. V lost 2 bases to trimming and J lost 8 bases, with 12 bases between them. The DNA for the CDR3 is TGTGCCAGCAGTTACCACGACAGTAGAGAAGCTTTCTTT. Residues: CASSYHDSREAFF.

This clonotype was counted many times. The genes are TRBV5-1 and TRBJ2-3, with D possibly TRBD2 on 5 matching bases. The germline V gene encodes CDR1 SGHRS and CDR2 YFSETQ. This CDR3 is 14 amino acids long. V dropped 5 bases and J dropped 2 bases, with 12 bases sitting between them. The CDR3 loop is CASRGAEFTDTQYF. The CDR3 DNA follows: TGCGCCAGCAGAGGAGCGGAGTTCACAGATACGCAGTATTTT.

The chain uses TRBV12-3 or TRBV12-4 and TRBJ2-2; D is unresolved. V lost 6 bases to trimming and J lost 0 bases, with 8 bases between them. The CDR3 sequence is 14 residues long. Here the CDR3 reads CASSPAANTGELFF. CDR3 coding DNA: TGTGCCAGCAGCCCCGCAGCGAACACCGGGGAGCTGTTTTTT.

This rearrangement joins TRBV5-1 to TRBJ2-4; 9 nucleotides line up with TRBD1. V trimming: 3 bases; J trimming: 6 bases; junction bases outside the gene matches: 16. CDR1 is SGHRS and CDR2 is YFSETQ in the germline V gene. There are 18 residues in the CDR3. In DNA, the CDR3 is TGCGCCAGCAGCTCGACGCCTCCGGGACAGGGATTAGTAAACATTCAGTACTTC. Its protein is CASSSTPPGQGLVNIQYF.

The CDR3 DNA sequence: TGTGCCAGCGGACAGTACCAAAGAGAGACCCAGTACTTC. It codes for CASGQYQRETQYF. The chain has TRBV19 and TRBJ2-5; D may be TRBD1 (6 bases). This CDR3 has 13 residues. Trimming took off 9 bases at V and 4 bases at J, with 15 bases between the two ends. The germline CDR1 and CDR2 sequences are LNHDA and SQIVND (reference sequence). The whole variable domain, filled in from reference TRBV19 and TRBJ2-5, reads DGGITQSPKYLFRKEGQNVTLSCEQNLNHDAMYWYRQDPGQGLRLIYYSQIVNDFQKGDIAEGYSVSREKKESFPLTVTSAQKNPTAFYLCASGQYQRETQYFGPGTRLLVL.

This sequence joins TRBV5-1 and TRBJ2-1, with D possibly being TRBD1 or TRBD2 (5 bases each). The germline gives CDR1 SGHRS, CDR2 YFSETQ. The CDR3 extends over 14 amino acids. Trimming took off 0 bases at V and 6 bases at J, with 10 bases between the two ends. The CDR3 loop is CASSLDPGPNEQFF. CDR3 in DNA: TGCGCCAGCAGCTTGGATCCGGGACCCAATGAGCAGTTCTTC.

This clonotype was counted a few times. This sequence joins TRBV7-9 and TRBJ2-3; a weak D match, TRBD2 (6 bases). CDR1 is SEHNR and CDR2 is FQNEAQ in the germline V gene (reference sequence). The CDR3 covers 17 residues. V dropped 5 bases and J dropped 3 bases, with 21 bases sitting between them. The CDR3 region is CASSRSRGAELTDTQYF. Here the CDR3 DNA reads TGTGCCAGCAGCCGATCCCGCGGGGCGGAATTAACAGATACGCAGTATTTT.

This clonotype was observed many times. The CDR3 region is CASSTGPRGEAFF. CDR3 coding DNA: TGTGCCAGCAGTACAGGGCCCCGGGGGGAAGCTTTCTTT. This chain connects TRBV7-3 to TRBJ1-1; D perhaps matches TRBD1 (6 bases). Trimming left V 6 bases short and J 8 bases short, with 16 bases between. Germline CDR1 is SGHTA and CDR2 is FQGTGA. This CDR3 comprises 13 residues.

The chain employs TRBV18 and TRBJ2-3, with D unclear. From germline, CDR1 is KGHSH and CDR2 LQKENI. Trimming took off 5 bases at V and 3 bases at J, with 9 bases between the two ends. CDR3 length: 13 amino acids. CDR3 amino acids: CASSIQETDTQYF. Here the CDR3 DNA reads TGTGCCAGCTCAATTCAGGAGACAGATACGCAGTATTTT.

The chain uses TRBV5-1 and TRBJ2-4; D tentatively reads TRBD1 or TRBD2 (5 bases each). Germline values: CDR1 SGHRS, CDR2 YFSETQ. V shed 5 bases and J shed 2 bases, with 11 bases lying between them. The CDR3 covers 14 residues. CDR3 sequence reads: CASSLGESKNIQYF. CDR3 DNA: TGCGCCAGCAGTCTGGGGGAGTCCAAAAACATTCAGTACTTC.

This clonotype was seen a handful of times. V gene TRBV9 combines with J gene TRBJ2-7; 10 bases map to TRBD2. CDR1 SGDLS and CDR2 YYNGEE come from the germline V gene. CDR3 length equals 17 residues. Trimming took 4 bases from V and 3 from J; bases not matched to a gene: 13. The CDR3 protein is CASSPRLAGVGSYEQYF. CDR3 coding DNA: TGTGCCAGCAGCCCCCGGCTAGCGGGAGTCGGTAGCTACGAGCAGTACTTC. The full variable domain, in which reference TRBV9 and TRBJ2-7 provide the parts outside the CDR3, is DSGVTQTPKHLITATGQRVTLRCSPRSGDLSVYWYQQSLDQGLQFLIQYYNGEERAKGNILERFSAQQFPDLHSELNLSSLELGDSALYFCASSPRLAGVGSYEQYFGPGTRLTVT.

V is TRBV5-4 and J is TRBJ2-3; D not resolved. Germline V gene data show CDR1 as SGHNT and CDR2 as YYREEE (reference sequence). Between the trimmed V and J ends, which lost 0 bases and 1 base, there was a span of 12 bases. The CDR3 spans 16 residues. CDR3 sequence (DNA): TGTGCCAGCAGCTTGGGGCAGCTGCCTCGCACAGATACGCAGTATTTT. It specifies CASSLGQLPRTDTQYF.

The J gene is TRBJ2-5, the V gene TRBV7-2; 15 bases fit TRBD2. Germline V lookup: CDR1 SGHTA, CDR2 FQGNSA. The CDR3 contains 18 residues. Trimming took 3 bases from V and 1 from J; bases not matched to a gene: 6. The DNA for the CDR3 is TGTGCCAGCAGCTTCGGACTAGCGGGGGGGAGGGGCCAAGAGACCCAGTACTTC. Amino acids: CASSFGLAGGRGQETQYF.